The 12 T cell receptor beta chains reported below all come from one sample, sequenced in a study of blood T cell repertoires in COVID-19 (dated by TCRdb to the early 2020s). Library method: the immunoSEQ multiplex PCR assay. Entries here come from immuneACCESS through TCRdb and include only in-frame sequences with V and J called. Some clones fail to appear in such tables; in the studies checked, an unresolved V gene covers under half of the shortfall, and the cause of the remainder is unknown. This sample lists 55,000 to 75,000 clones; roughly 85% were detected once. The top ten constitute under 4% of the sample. The sample comprised peripheral blood. Receptors originate from a man in his fifties or sixties with acute or convalescent COVID-19.

The genes are TRBV18 and TRBJ1-4, with D tentatively TRBD1 (5 bases). V was trimmed by 3 bases and J by 2 bases, leaving 13 bases between them. Germline CDR1 KGHSH, CDR2 LQKENI. This CDR3 comprises 16 residues. The CDR3 region has the DNA TGTGCCAGCTCACCTCAGGGAGGACGGACTAATGAAAAACTGTTTTTT. Amino acid sequence: CASSPQGGRTNEKLFF.

The chain couples TRBV5-1 to TRBJ2-7; D is undetermined. Germline V lookup: CDR1 SGHRS, CDR2 YFSETQ. V shed 1 base and J shed 7 bases, with 6 bases lying between them. The CDR3 totals 11 residues. The CDR3 DNA reads as TGCGCCAGCAGCTTGCCGGGTGAGCAGTACTTC. Amino acid sequence: CASSLPGEQYF.

CDR3 sequence (DNA): TGTGCCAGCAGTTTTAATCCTGGTACGGATTCACCCCTCCACTTT. Translating it yields CASSFNPGTDSPLHF. The gene calls are TRBV28 and TRBJ1-6; D remains unclear. Germline-derived CDR1 and CDR2 are MDHEN and SYDVKM. V was clipped by 3 bases and J by 8 bases, with 14 bases between them. The CDR3 contains 15 residues. The full variable domain, its missing parts supplied by reference TRBV28 and TRBJ1-6, is DVKVTQSSRYLVKRTGEKVFLECVQDMDHENMFWYRQDPGLGLRLIYFSYDVKMKEKGDIPEGYSVSREKKERFSLILESASTNQTSMYLCASSFNPGTDSPLHFGNGTRLTVT.

This sequence joins TRBV4-2 and TRBJ1-6, with 11 bases identical to TRBD1. Germline V gives CDR1 LGHNA, CDR2 YNFKEQ. The junction had 10 bases not matched to a gene; V was cut back by 6 bases and J by 9 bases. CDR3 size: 16 residues. CDR3 bases: TGTGCCAGCAGTAACCCGCCCGGGACAGGGGGTTCACCCCTCCACTTT. It yields the protein CASSNPPGTGGSPLHF.

This clone was seen a few times. The V call is TRBV13, the J call TRBJ2-1, with D possibly being TRBD2 (6 bases). The CDR3 has 14 amino acids. V shed 6 bases and J shed 6 bases, with 15 bases lying between them. Germline CDR1 PRHDT, CDR2 FYEKMQ (reference sequence). CDR3 bases: TGTGCCAGCAGTTCAAGCCGGGACTCCAATGAGCAGTTCTTC. Its translation: CASSSSRDSNEQFF.

The chain combines TRBV3-1 (or the pseudogene TRBV3-2) with TRBJ1-2; D unresolved. The CDR3 extends over 14 amino acids. V was shortened by 0 bases and J by 4 bases, with 9 bases between the two germline ends. Germline CDR1 and CDR2: LGHDT and YNNKEL (reference sequence). DNA for the CDR3: TGTGCCAGCAGCCAAGATTTTAGTCTCTATGGCTACACCTTC. Translating gives CASSQDFSLYGYTF.

The chain joins TRBV18 to TRBJ2-5; D is possibly TRBD2 (6 bases). Between the trimmed V and J ends, which lost 5 bases and 0 bases, there was a span of 7 bases. This CDR3 spans 13 amino acids. CDR1 KGHSH and CDR2 LQKENI come from the germline V gene. CDR3 DNA sequence: TGTGCCAGCTCAAGACTAGACCAAGAGACCCAGTACTTC. Its translation is CASSRLDQETQYF. The full variable domain, rest sourced from reference TRBV18 and TRBJ2-5, is NAGVMQNPRHLVRRRGQEARLRCSPMKGHSHVYWYRQLPEEGLKFMVYLQKENIIDESGMPKERFSAEFPKEGPSILRIQQVVRGDSAAYFCASSRLDQETQYFGPGTRLLVL.

The chain combines TRBV7-3 with TRBJ1-1; 8 bases are shared with TRBD1. The CDR3 sequence is 15 residues long. Germline V gives CDR1 SGHTA, CDR2 FQGTGA. The J segment lost 5 bases and the V segment lost 8 bases, leaving 13 bases of the junction unmatched. CDR3 bases: TGTGCCAGCTCCCCACGGACAGGGTCGAGGACTGAAGCTTTCTTT. Its translation is CASSPRTGSRTEAFF.

This clone is a singleton in its sample. DNA of the CDR3: TGTGCCAGCAGCTTAGGTCGTTACAATGAGCAGTTCTTC. This sequence encodes CASSLGRYNEQFF. V usage is TRBV7-9 and J usage is TRBJ2-1; no firm D call. CDR3 length: 13 amino acids. Per germline, CDR1 SEHNR and CDR2 FQNEAQ (reference sequence). V was clipped by 1 base and J by 4 bases, with 5 bases between them.

This clone was seen more than once but under ten times. CDR3 sequence reads: CASSLSLTPGQGAREQYF. The CDR3 DNA sequence: TGCGCCAGCAGCTTGTCACTGACCCCGGGACAGGGGGCGCGTGAGCAGTACTTC. The chain employs TRBV5-1 and TRBJ2-7; 12 nucleotides line up with TRBD1. Germline V gene data show CDR1 as SGHRS and CDR2 as YFSETQ. V lost 1 base, J lost 7 bases, and 15 bases stayed unmatched. This CDR3 is 18 amino acids long.

This rearrangement joins TRBV6-6 to TRBJ2-1; 8 bases are shared with TRBD1. V trimming: 6 bases; J trimming: 0 bases; junction bases outside the gene matches: 4. The CDR3 loop spans 15 amino acids. Germline V gene sequence: CDR1 MNHNY, CDR2 SVGAGI (reference sequence). In nucleotides, the CDR3 is TGTGCCAGCAGCGACGACAGGGGCTCCTACAATGAGCAGTTCTTC. It translates to CASSDDRGSYNEQFF.

The chain recombines TRBV2 with TRBJ1-4; D uncertain. Trimming removed 6 bases at V and 7 bases at J, with 15 bases between. The CDR3 is 14 amino acids. Germline CDR1 and CDR2: SNHLY and FYNNEI. As DNA, the CDR3 is TGTGCCAGCAGACTTACCCAAGTGAGTGAAAAACTGTTTTTT. This encodes CASRLTQVSEKLFF.